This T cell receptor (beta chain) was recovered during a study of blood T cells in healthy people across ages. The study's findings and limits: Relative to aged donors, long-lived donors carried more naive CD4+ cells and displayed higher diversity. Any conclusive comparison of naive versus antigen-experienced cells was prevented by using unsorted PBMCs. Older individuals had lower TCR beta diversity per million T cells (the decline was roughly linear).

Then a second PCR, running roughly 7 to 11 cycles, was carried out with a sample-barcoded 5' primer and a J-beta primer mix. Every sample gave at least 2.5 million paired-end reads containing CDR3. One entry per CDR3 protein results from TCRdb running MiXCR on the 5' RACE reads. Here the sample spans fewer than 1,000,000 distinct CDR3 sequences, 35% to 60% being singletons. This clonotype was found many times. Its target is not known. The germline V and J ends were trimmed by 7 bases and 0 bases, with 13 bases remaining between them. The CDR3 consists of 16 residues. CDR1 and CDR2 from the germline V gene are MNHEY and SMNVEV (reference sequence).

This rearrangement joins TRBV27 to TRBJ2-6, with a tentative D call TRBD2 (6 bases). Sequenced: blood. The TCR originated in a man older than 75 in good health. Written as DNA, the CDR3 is TGTGCCAGCACCTGGAGGGGTGACTCTGGGGCCAACGTCCTGACTTTC. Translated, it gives CASTWRGDSGANVLTF.